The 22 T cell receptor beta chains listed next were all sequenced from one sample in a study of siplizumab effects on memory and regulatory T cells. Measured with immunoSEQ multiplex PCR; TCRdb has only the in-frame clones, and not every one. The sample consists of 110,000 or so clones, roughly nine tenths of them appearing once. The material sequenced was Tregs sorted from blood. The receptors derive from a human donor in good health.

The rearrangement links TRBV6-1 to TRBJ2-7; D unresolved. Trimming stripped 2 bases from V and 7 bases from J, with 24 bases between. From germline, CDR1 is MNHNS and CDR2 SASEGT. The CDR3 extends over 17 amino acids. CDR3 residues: CASSEWFLWPRKGEQYF. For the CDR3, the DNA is TGTGCCAGCAGTGAATGGTTCCTATGGCCTCGGAAGGGAGAGCAGTACTTC.

CDR3 in amino acids: CASSSDGRLLGYTF. The CDR3 region has the DNA TGTGCCAGCAGCTCTGACGGTCGATTGTTGGGCTACACCTTC. The V and J genes are TRBV7-2 and TRBJ1-2; D gene unclear. This CDR3 has 14 amino acids. Germline CDR1 SGHTA, CDR2 FQGNSA. V lost 4 bases and J 8 bases, leaving 17 bases between the germline ends.

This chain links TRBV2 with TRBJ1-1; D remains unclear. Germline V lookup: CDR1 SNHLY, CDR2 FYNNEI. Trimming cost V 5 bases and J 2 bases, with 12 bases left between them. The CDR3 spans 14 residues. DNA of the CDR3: TGTGCCAGCAGTCACCAGTACAGAAACACTGAAGCTTTCTTT. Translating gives CASSHQYRNTEAFF.

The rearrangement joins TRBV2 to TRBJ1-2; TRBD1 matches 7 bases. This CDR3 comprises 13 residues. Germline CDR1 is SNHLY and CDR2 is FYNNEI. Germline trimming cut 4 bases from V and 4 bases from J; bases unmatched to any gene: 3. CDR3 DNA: TGTGCCAGCAGTGGACAGGGTCTCTATGGCTACACCTTC. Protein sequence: CASSGQGLYGYTF.

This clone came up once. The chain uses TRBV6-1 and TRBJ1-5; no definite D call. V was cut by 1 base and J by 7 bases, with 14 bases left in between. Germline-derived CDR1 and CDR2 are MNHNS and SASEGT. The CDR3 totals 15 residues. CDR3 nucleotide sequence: TGTGCCAGCAGTGAAGGAGGACGGCCAGACCAGCCCCAGCATTTT. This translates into CASSEGGRPDQPQHF.

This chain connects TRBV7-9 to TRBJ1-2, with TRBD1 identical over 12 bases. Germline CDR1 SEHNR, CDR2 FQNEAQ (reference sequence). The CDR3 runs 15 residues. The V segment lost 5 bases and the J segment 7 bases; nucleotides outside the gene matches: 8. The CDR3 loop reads CASSRPGQGAFGYTF. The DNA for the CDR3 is TGTGCCAGCAGCAGACCGGGACAGGGGGCGTTTGGCTACACCTTC.

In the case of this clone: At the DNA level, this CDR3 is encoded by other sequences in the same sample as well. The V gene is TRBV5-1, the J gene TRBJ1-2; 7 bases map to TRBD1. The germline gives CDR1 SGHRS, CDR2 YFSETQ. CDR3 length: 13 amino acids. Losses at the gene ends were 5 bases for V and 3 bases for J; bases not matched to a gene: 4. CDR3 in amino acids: CASSSQGDYGYTF. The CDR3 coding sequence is TGCGCCAGCAGTTCTCAGGGGGACTATGGCTACACCTTC.

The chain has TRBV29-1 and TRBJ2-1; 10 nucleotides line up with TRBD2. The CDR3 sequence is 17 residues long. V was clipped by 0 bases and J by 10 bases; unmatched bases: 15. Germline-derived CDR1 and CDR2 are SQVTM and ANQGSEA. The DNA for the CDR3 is TGCAGCGTTGAAGATGGGGGGAGCGGGAGGGCCCGGTACGAGCAGTTCTTC. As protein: CSVEDGGSGRARYEQFF.

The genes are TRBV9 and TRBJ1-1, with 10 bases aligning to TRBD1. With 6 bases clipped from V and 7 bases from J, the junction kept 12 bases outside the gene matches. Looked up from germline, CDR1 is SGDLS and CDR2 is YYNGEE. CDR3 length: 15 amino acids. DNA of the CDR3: TGTGCCAGCACCTCCCGGGACAGGGGCCTGGGTGAAGCTTTCTTT. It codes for CASTSRDRGLGEAFF. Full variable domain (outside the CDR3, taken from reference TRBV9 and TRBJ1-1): DSGVTQTPKHLITATGQRVTLRCSPRSGDLSVYWYQQSLDQGLQFLIQYYNGEERAKGNILERFSAQQFPDLHSELNLSSLELGDSALYFCASTSRDRGLGEAFFGQGTRLTVV.

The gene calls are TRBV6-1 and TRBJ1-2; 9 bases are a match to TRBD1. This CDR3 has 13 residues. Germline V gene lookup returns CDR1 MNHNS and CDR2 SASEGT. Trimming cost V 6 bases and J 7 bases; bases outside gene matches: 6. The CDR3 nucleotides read TGTGCCAGCAGCCTACAGGGGGCGGGTGGCTACACCTTC. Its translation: CASSLQGAGGYTF.

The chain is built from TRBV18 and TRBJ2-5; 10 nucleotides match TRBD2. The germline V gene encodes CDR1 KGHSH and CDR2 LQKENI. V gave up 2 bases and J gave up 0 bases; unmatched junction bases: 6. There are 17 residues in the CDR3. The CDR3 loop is CASSPETSGWYQETQYF. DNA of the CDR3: TGTGCCAGCTCACCAGAGACTAGCGGGTGGTACCAAGAGACCCAGTACTTC.

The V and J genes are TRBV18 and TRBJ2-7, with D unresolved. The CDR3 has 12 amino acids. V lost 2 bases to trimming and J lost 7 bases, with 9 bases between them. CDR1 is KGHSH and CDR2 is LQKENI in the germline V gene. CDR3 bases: TGTGCCAGCTCACCAAAAGAGACGGAGCAGTACTTC. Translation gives CASSPKETEQYF.

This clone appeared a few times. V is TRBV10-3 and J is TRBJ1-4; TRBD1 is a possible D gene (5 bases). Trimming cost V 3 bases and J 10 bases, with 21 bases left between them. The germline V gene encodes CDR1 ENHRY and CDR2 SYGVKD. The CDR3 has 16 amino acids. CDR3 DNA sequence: TGTGCCATCAGTGATTCGGCGGGGGGAGGAACGGGAAAACTGTTTTTT. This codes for CAISDSAGGGTGKLFF.

CDR3 residues: CASSLGSGSYNEQFF. CDR3 sequence (DNA): TGCGCCAGCAGCTTGGGAAGCGGATCCTACAATGAGCAGTTCTTC. This chain links TRBV5-1 with TRBJ2-1; D perhaps matches TRBD2 (5 bases). Germline-derived CDR1 and CDR2 are SGHRS and YFSETQ. The V and J ends lost 0 bases and 1 base respectively, with 8 bases between them. The CDR3 has 15 residues.

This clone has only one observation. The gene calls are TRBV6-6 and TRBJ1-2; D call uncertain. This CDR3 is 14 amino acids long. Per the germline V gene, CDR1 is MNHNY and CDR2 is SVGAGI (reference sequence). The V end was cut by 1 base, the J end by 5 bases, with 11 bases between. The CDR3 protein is CASSYFGPEYGYTF. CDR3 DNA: TGTGCCAGCAGTTACTTCGGGCCCGAGTATGGCTACACCTTC.

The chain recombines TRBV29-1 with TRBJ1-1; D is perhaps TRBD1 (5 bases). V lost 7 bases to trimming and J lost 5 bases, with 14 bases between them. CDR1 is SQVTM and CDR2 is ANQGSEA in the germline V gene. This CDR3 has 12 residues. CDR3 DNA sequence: TGCAGCGGCCAGGCTTGGGGGACTGAAGCTTTCTTT. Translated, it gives CSGQAWGTEAFF.

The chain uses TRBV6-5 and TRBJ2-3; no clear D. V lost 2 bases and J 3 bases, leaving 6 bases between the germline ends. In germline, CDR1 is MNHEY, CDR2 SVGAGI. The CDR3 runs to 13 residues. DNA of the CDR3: TGTGCCAGCAGTTACCCGGCTACAGATACGCAGTATTTT. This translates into CASSYPATDTQYF.

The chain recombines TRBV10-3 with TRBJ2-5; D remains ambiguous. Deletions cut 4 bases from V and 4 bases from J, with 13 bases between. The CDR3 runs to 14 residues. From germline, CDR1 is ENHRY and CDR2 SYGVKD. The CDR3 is CAISVPGPVETQYF. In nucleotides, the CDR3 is TGTGCCATCAGTGTTCCTGGACCCGTAGAGACCCAGTACTTC.

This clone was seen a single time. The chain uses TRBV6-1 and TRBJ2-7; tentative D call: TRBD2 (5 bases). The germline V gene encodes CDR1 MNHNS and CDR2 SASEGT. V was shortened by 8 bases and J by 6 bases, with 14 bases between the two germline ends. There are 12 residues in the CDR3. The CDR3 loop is CASDFPGSEQYF. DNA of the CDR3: TGTGCCAGCGACTTTCCGGGATCCGAGCAGTACTTC.

CDR3 DNA: TGCGCCAGCAGCCACGCGGACAGGGGGCCGACTAATGAAAAACTGTTTTTT. Translated: CASSHADRGPTNEKLFF. The chain is built from TRBV5-1 and TRBJ1-4; 11 positions match TRBD1. The V gene end was trimmed by 4 bases and the J gene end by 2 bases; junction bases not matched to a gene: 7. The CDR3 is made up of 17 amino acids. In germline, CDR1 is SGHRS, CDR2 YFSETQ.

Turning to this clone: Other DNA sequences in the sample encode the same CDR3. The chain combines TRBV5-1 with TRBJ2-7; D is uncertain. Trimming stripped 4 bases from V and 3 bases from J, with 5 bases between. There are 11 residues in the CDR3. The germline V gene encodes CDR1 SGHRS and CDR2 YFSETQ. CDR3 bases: TGCGCCAGCAGCCTGGGCTACGAGCAGTACTTC. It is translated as CASSLGYEQYF.

The CDR3: CASSPTLAGPYEQYF. For the CDR3, the DNA is TGCGCCAGCAGCCCCACACTAGCGGGACCCTACGAGCAGTACTTC. This sequence joins TRBV4-1 and TRBJ2-7, with 10 bases identical to TRBD2. The CDR3 has 15 amino acids. Trimming removed 4 bases from V and 2 bases from J; junction bases left unmatched: 5. From germline, CDR1 is MGHRA and CDR2 YSYEKL.